The rows below give T cell receptor beta chains drawn from one sample of a study of blood T cell repertoires in COVID-19. TCRdb's table, derived via immunoSEQ multiplex PCR, lists solely in-frame clones and lacks some. The sample lists about 320,000 clones, roughly 85% seen once, with about 7% in the top ten. Sequencing was performed on peripheral blood. Source of these receptors: a human donor in a cohort sampled during active COVID-19. CDR3s include the opening cysteine and the closing phenylalanine or tryptophan. A D gene is named only where the DNA matches it firmly. A row's size may be missing; if present it is once, few, many or a size class.

V,size,J,D,DNA,CDR3
TRBV5-6,.,TRBJ1-2,.,TGTGCCAGCAGCCCGTATGTCAGCTATGGCTACACCTTC,CASSPYVSYGYTF
TRBV10-3,.,TRBJ1-5,.,TGTGCCATCAGTGAGTCGAGGTTAGGCAATCAGCCCCAGCATTTT,CAISESRLGNQPQHF
TRBV6-5,.,TRBJ1-4,.,TGTGCCAGCAGTAGGGGTGGGGGCAGAAATGAAAAACTGTTTTTT,CASSRGGGRNEKLFF
TRBV5-5,.,TRBJ1-4,.,TGTGCCAGCAGATTAACATCAACTAATGAAAAACTGTTTTTT,CASRLTSTNEKLFF
TRBV19,.,TRBJ2-3,.,TGTGCCAGTAGTCCACAGGGCACCCTCACAGATACGCAGTATTTT,CASSPQGTLTDTQYF
TRBV2,.,TRBJ1-5,.,TGTGCCACCAGACAGAGCAATCAGCCCCAGCATTTT,CATRQSNQPQHF
TRBV5-1,.,TRBJ2-3,TRBD2,TGCGCCAGCAGCTTGATGGCGGGGGGTTCAGATACGCAGTATTTT,CASSLMAGGSDTQYF
TRBV5-1,few,TRBJ1-2,.,TGCGCCAGCAGCTTGAGGGGGACCTATGGCTACACCTTC,CASSLRGTYGYTF
TRBV7-9,.,TRBJ1-1,.,TGTGCCAGCAGCTTAGTAGGGGCCAACACTGAAGCTTTCTTT,CASSLVGANTEAFF
TRBV5-1,.,TRBJ1-6,TRBD1,TGCGCCAGCAGGTCCGTGGGGCAGGGGGAGCATTCACCCCTCCACTTT,CASRSVGQGEHSPLHF
TRBV7-9,.,TRBJ1-5,TRBD1,TGTGCCAGCAGCTTAGCTGGGACAGGGAAGAGTCAGCCCCAGCATTTT,CASSLAGTGKSQPQHF
TRBV10-3,once,TRBJ2-7,.,TGTGCCATCAGTGAGTCCCTCAGCTACGAGCAGTACTTC,CAISESLSYEQYF
TRBV19,.,TRBJ2-6,TRBD2,TGTGCCAGTAGTGGGTTTGCGGGGAGGGCTGGGGCCAACGTCCTGACTTTC,CASSGFAGRAGANVLTF
TRBV9,.,TRBJ2-7,TRBD1,TGTGCCAGCAGCGTAGAAGACAGGGGGCAGAACGAGCAGTACTTC,CASSVEDRGQNEQYF
TRBV27,.,TRBJ1-2,.,TGTGCCAGCAGCTTACGGGGGTTAAGCTATGGCTACACCTTC,CASSLRGLSYGYTF
TRBV10-1,.,TRBJ2-3,TRBD2,TGCGCCAGCAGTGAATTACTAGCGGGTAGCACAGATACGCAGTATTTT,CASSELLAGSTDTQYF
TRBV5-6,once,TRBJ1-1,.,TGTGCCAGCACCCTAAGACCCGAGGACACTAACACTGAAGCTTTCTTT,CASTLRPEDTNTEAFF
TRBV6-1,few,TRBJ2-3,.,TGTGCCAGCAGTGAAATTGCGGGGAGCACAGATACGCAGTATTTT,CASSEIAGSTDTQYF
TRBV19,.,TRBJ1-4,.,TGTGCCGGAGGAAGGGAAAAACTGTTTTTT,CAGGREKLFF
TRBV7-9,.,TRBJ1-2,.,TGTGCCAGCAATGCACAGTCTCCCTATGGCTACACCTTC,CASNAQSPYGYTF
TRBV30,.,TRBJ2-2,.,TGTGCCTGGCAGGGGGGATCGGGCACCGGGGAGCTGTTTTTT,CAWQGGSGTGELFF
TRBV2,.,TRBJ1-3,.,TGTGCCAGCAGAGGCCGGACAGAAAACACCATATATTTT,CASRGRTENTIYF
TRBV29-1,.,TRBJ1-5,.,TGCAGCACCCGGGACTGGAATCAGCCCCAGCATTTT,CSTRDWNQPQHF
TRBV5-6,.,TRBJ1-2,.,TGTGCCAGCAGCCTCGGGGGATCCTATGGCTACACCTTC,CASSLGGSYGYTF
TRBV11-2,.,TRBJ1-6,.,TGTGCCAGCAGCTTAGGGCAGTCGTTGTCACCCCTCCACTTT,CASSLGQSLSPLHF
TRBV29-1,.,TRBJ1-2,.,TGCAGCGTTGCTGTGGGGAGCTATGGCTACACCTTC,CSVAVGSYGYTF
TRBV12-3/TRBV12-4,.,TRBJ1-5,.,TGTGCCAGCAGTTTAGGACAACATCAGCCCCAGCATTTT,CASSLGQHQPQHF
TRBV19,.,TRBJ2-2,TRBD1,TGTGCCAGTAGGTCTTCCGGGACAGGCCCCACCGGGGAGCTGTTTTTT,CASRSSGTGPTGELFF
TRBV30,.,TRBJ2-2,TRBD1,TGTGCCTGGAGTGTAGGGACAGGGGGCGCGACCGGGGAGCTGTTTTTT,CAWSVGTGGATGELFF
TRBV5-1,.,TRBJ1-1,.,TGCGCCAGCATCCCGGGAGAGCTGGGCACTGAAGCTTTCTTT,CASIPGELGTEAFF